A selection of T cell receptor beta chains follows, all from one sample in a study of identical twins. MiXCR was run by TCRdb on the 5' RACE reads, yielding one entry per CDR3 protein. The sample holds about 250,000 distinct CDR3 sequences, about 8% seen once. The sample was also linked to a second study, of yellow fever vaccine responses in identical twins.

Sequenced sample: CD8+ T cells sorted from blood. These receptors were obtained from a woman younger than 30 in good health. CDR3s include the opening cysteine and the closing phenylalanine or tryptophan. A D gene is named only where the DNA matches it firmly. Size tells how often a clone was seen (once, few, many) or the class of an expanded clone, and some rows leave it out.

abundance | j_gene | d_gene | v_gene | CDR3nt | CDR3aa
NA | TRBJ2-6 | NA | TRBV7-9 | TGTGCCAGCAGCCCAGTTGGGGTCTCCACTGGGGCCAACGTCCTGACTTTC | CASSPVGVSTGANVLTF
few | TRBJ2-1 | NA | TRBV11-2 | TGTGCCAGCAGCACGTTGGACACCACGCTGTTCTTC | CASSTLDTTLFF
many | TRBJ2-5 | TRBD1 | TRBV5-1 | TGCGCCAGCAGATCCCCGGGACAGGGGGCGGAGGAGACCCAGTACTTC | CASRSPGQGAEETQYF
few | TRBJ2-1 | NA | TRBV27 | TGTGCCAGCAGTTTTTTGGGCTACAATGAGCAGTTCTTC | CASSFLGYNEQFF
few | TRBJ1-3 | NA | TRBV28 | TGTGCCAGCAGCAGGGTTCGTGCTGGAAACACCATATATTTT | CASSRVRAGNTIYF
many | TRBJ2-1 | TRBD2 | TRBV20-1 | TGCAGTGCTAGAGTAGCGGGAGGGCCTGCCGATGAGCAGTTCTTC | CSARVAGGPADEQFF
few | TRBJ2-1 | TRBD1 | TRBV5-1 | TGCGCCAGCAGCAACCGACAGGGGGCGCGGAATGAGCAGTTCTTC | CASSNRQGARNEQFF
few | TRBJ2-7 | TRBD2 | TRBV6-2/TRBV6-3 | TGTGCCAGCAGTTACCGGAAGACTCGACTAGCGGGAGGCCAGGAGCAGTACTTC | CASSYRKTRLAGGQEQYF
few | TRBJ2-1 | NA | TRBV4-3 | TGCGCCAGCAGCCAAGATATGGACAATGAGCAGTTCTTC | CASSQDMDNEQFF
few | TRBJ2-7 | NA | TRBV10-3 | TGTGCCATCTCCGAGGACATCTCCTACGAGCAGTACTTC | CAISEDISYEQYF
many | TRBJ2-5 | TRBD1 | TRBV5-6 | TGTGCCAGCACCCCGGGGACAGGCGTTGTTCGAGAGACCCAGTACTTC | CASTPGTGVVRETQYF
many | TRBJ2-2 | NA | TRBV10-3 | TGTGCCATCAGTGAGTCGGAGCACGGGGAGCTGTTTTTT | CAISESEHGELFF
few | TRBJ2-5 | NA | TRBV7-9 | TGTGCCAGCAGCCGCCCGGGGGGCATGATAGAGACCCAGTACTTC | CASSRPGGMIETQYF
few | TRBJ2-7 | TRBD1 | TRBV4-2 | TGTGCCAGCAGCCAAGATCCGGGACAGGGGGCGACCTACGAGCAGTACTTC | CASSQDPGQGATYEQYF
NA | TRBJ2-5 | NA | TRBV5-1 | TGCGCCAGCAGCTTGACGGGGGTCCAAGAGACCCAGTACTTC | CASSLTGVQETQYF
NA | TRBJ1-1 | TRBD1 | TRBV3-1 | TGTGCCAGCAGCCAACCGCGGGACAGGCCGGTGGAAGCTTTCTTT | CASSQPRDRPVEAFF
many | TRBJ2-6 | NA | TRBV15 | TGTGCCACCAGTGGCAGGGGCCTCTCTGGGGCCAACGTCCTGACTTTC | CATSGRGLSGANVLTF
NA | TRBJ2-2 | NA | TRBV20-1 | TGCAGTGCTAGGGCCGGGGAGCTGTTTTTT | CSARAGELFF
many | TRBJ1-4 | NA | TRBV5-6 | TGTGCCAGCAGCTGGGAAATCGAAGAAAAACTGTTTTTT | CASSWEIEEKLFF
NA | TRBJ1-1 | NA | TRBV12-3/TRBV12-4 | TGTGCCAGCTCGGGTCTGAACACTGAAGCTTTCTTT | CASSGLNTEAFF